This T cell receptor (beta chain) was sequenced in a study of T cell changes during pregnancy in multiple sclerosis. Profiling relied on immunoSEQ multiplex PCR, and the TCRdb table lists in-frame clones only, not all of them. The sample includes 30,000 to 40,000 clones, 91% of them seen just once. This clone was picked up one time. V lost 0 bases to trimming and J lost 6 bases; unmatched junction nucleotides: 4. The CDR3 spans 16 residues. CDR1 and CDR2 from the germline V gene are SNHLY and FYNNEI. Sample: CD4+ T cells from peripheral blood mononuclear cells, taken in the second trimester of pregnancy. The receptor comes from a female donor in good health, enrolled as a control in a pregnancy study. This chain connects TRBV2 to TRBJ2-3, with 12 bases aligning to TRBD2. DNA of the CDR3: TGTGCCAGCAGTGAAGCTGCACTAGCGGGGGGTGATACGCAGTATTTT. Its translation: CASSEAALAGGDTQYF.